The 28 T cell receptor beta chains below all came from one sample that was sequenced in a study of T cell repertoires in ileal Crohn's disease. Time point reported: neoterminal ileum biopsy at postoperative endoscopy, about 6 months after surgery. Produced via immunoSEQ multiplex PCR; TCRdb's table is partial and in-frame only. The table records some 11,000 clones, 79% of them present only once. The sequenced material came from ileal tissue. These receptor sequences come from an adult with Crohn's disease.

This chain connects TRBV30 to TRBJ1-6, with 7 bases identical to TRBD1. V dropped 0 bases and J dropped 5; count of bases not matched to a gene: 13. The germline gives CDR1 GTSNPN, CDR2 SVGIG (reference sequence). The CDR3 has 18 residues. The CDR3 protein is CAWSVYSGQWPNNSPLHF. The CDR3 coding sequence is TGTGCCTGGAGTGTCTACTCGGGACAGTGGCCTAATAATTCACCCCTCCACTTT. The full variable domain, rest sourced from reference TRBV30 and TRBJ1-6, is SQTIHQWPATLVQPVGSPLSLECTVEGTSNPNLYWYRQAAGRGLQLLFYSVGIGQISSEVPQNLSASRPQDRQFILSSKKLLLSDSGFYLCAWSVYSGQWPNNSPLHFGNGTRLTVT.

V gene TRBV7-8 combines with J gene TRBJ1-6, with 7 bases identical to TRBD1. Per germline, CDR1 SGHVS and CDR2 FQNEAQ. The J segment lost 7 bases and the V segment lost 4 bases, leaving 7 bases of the junction unmatched. This CDR3 has 15 amino acids. CDR3 in DNA: TGTGCCAGCAGCTGGGCGACAGGGACAAATTCACCCCTCCACTTT. Translated: CASSWATGTNSPLHF.

The V gene is TRBV5-4, the J gene TRBJ2-7, with a weak D call TRBD2 (6 bases). The V and J ends lost 1 base and 4 bases respectively, with 15 bases between them. CDR3 length equals 15 residues. Germline lookup yields CDR1 SGHNT and CDR2 YYREEE (reference sequence). This CDR3 reads CASSLSPSVVYEQYF. The CDR3 nucleotides are TGTGCCAGCAGCTTGTCCCCTAGCGTGGTATACGAGCAGTACTTC.

The V and J genes are TRBV25-1 and TRBJ2-4, with 8 bases that match TRBD1. The germline CDR1 and CDR2 sequences are MGHDK and SYGVNS. This CDR3 is built from 13 residues. The junction had 5 bases not matched to a gene; V was cut back by 6 bases and J by 7 bases. The CDR3 protein is CASRETGANIQYF. The CDR3 region has the DNA TGTGCCAGCAGGGAGACAGGGGCTAACATTCAGTACTTC.

Details on this clone: A junction end diverges from the germline sequence, so it may reflect a read error. This sequence joins TRBV4-1 and TRBJ2-7, with TRBD2 as a possible D gene (6 bases). The CDR3 spans 14 residues. Germline CDR1 is MGHRA and CDR2 is YSYEKL. The DNA for the CDR3 is TGCGCCAGCAGCCAACCGGGACTCTCCCACGAGCAGTACTTC. Protein: CASSQPGLSHEQYF.

The J gene is TRBJ1-1, the V gene TRBV2; D might be TRBD1 (5 bases). Trimming pared 3 bases from V and 4 bases from J, leaving 9 bases between. CDR1 is SNHLY and CDR2 is FYNNEI in the germline V gene. The CDR3 extends over 13 amino acids. For the CDR3, the DNA is TGTGCCAGCAGTGAGGGGGGGAGCACTGAAGCTTTCTTT. It yields the protein CASSEGGSTEAFF.

The table lists this clone with a count of one. In DNA form, the CDR3 reads TGCGCCAGCAGCTTGGAACAGGGGAGACATGGCTACACCTTC. Amino acids: CASSLEQGRHGYTF. The chain joins TRBV5-1 to TRBJ1-2; 7 nucleotides line up with TRBD1. This CDR3 is built from 14 residues. The trim removed 0 bases at V and 6 bases at J, leaving 5 bases unmatched. Germline V gene sequence: CDR1 SGHRS, CDR2 YFSETQ.

This chain uses TRBV11-2 with TRBJ1-1; D perhaps matches TRBD1 (6 bases). The CDR3 is made up of 13 amino acids. Trimming took 5 bases from V and 7 from J, leaving 14 bases between them. In germline, CDR1 is SGHAT, CDR2 FQNNGV. CDR3 coding DNA: TGTGCCAGCAGCCCCGAACAGGGACGTGAAGCTTTCTTT. Its translation is CASSPEQGREAFF.

This clone was seen a single time. This chain connects TRBV15 to TRBJ1-5, with no clear D. Between the trimmed V and J ends, which lost 6 bases and 6 bases, there was a span of 18 bases. Germline V gives CDR1 LNHNV, CDR2 YYDKDF (reference sequence). CDR3 length: 15 amino acids. CDR3 nucleotide sequence: TGTGCCACCAGGGGCGCAGGACTCCTCGTTCAGCCCCAGCATTTT. Its protein product is CATRGAGLLVQPQHF.

This rearrangement joins TRBV27 to TRBJ2-2; TRBD1 is a possible D gene (6 bases). This CDR3 has 15 amino acids. Germline CDR1 and CDR2: MNHEY and SMNVEV (reference sequence). Trimming pared 3 bases from V and 1 base from J, leaving 9 bases between. The CDR3 region is CASSFGTQNTGELFF. CDR3 DNA sequence: TGTGCCAGCAGTTTCGGGACACAGAACACCGGGGAGCTGTTTTTT.

V and J are TRBV6-1 and TRBJ1-2; D might be TRBD1 (6 bases). The V end was cut by 4 bases, the J end by 1 base, with 10 bases between. CDR1 MNHNS and CDR2 SASEGT come from the germline V gene. The CDR3 sequence is 14 residues long. DNA of the CDR3: TGTGCCAGCAGTGGGGACACCTTTAACTATGGCTACACCTTC. It specifies CASSGDTFNYGYTF.

The rearrangement links TRBV29-1 to TRBJ1-1; D unresolved. Trimming took off 4 bases at V and 1 base at J, with 7 bases between the two ends. The CDR3 length is 12 residues. CDR1 SQVTM and CDR2 ANQGSEA come from the germline V gene. CDR3 sequence (DNA): TGCAGCGTTGGACTGGCGAACACTGAAGCTTTCTTT. This gives the protein CSVGLANTEAFF.

The V gene is TRBV2, the J gene TRBJ2-1; D uncertain. Germline V gives CDR1 SNHLY, CDR2 FYNNEI. The CDR3 length is 11 residues. V shed 4 bases and J shed 7 bases, with 5 bases lying between them. CDR3 in DNA: TGTGCCAGCAGTGCTATAAATGAGCAGTTCTTC. It encodes CASSAINEQFF.

This clone was seen a few times. The rearrangement joins TRBV7-9 to TRBJ2-1; 16 bases map to TRBD2. Unmatched junction bases numbered 7, after V lost 5 bases and J lost 6 bases. The CDR3 contains 17 residues. The germline CDR1 and CDR2 sequences are SEHNR and FQNEAQ (reference sequence). CDR3 nucleotide sequence: TGTGCCAGCAGCCCGGGACTAGCGGGGGGGCCTGGCAATGAGCAGTTCTTC. Residues: CASSPGLAGGPGNEQFF.

This clone has more than one count but fewer than ten. This chain uses TRBV27 with TRBJ1-2, with 7 bases lining up with TRBD1. The germline CDR1 and CDR2 sequences are MNHEY and SMNVEV (reference sequence). After removal of 4 bases from V and 4 bases from J, the junction contained 6 bases not matched to a gene. This CDR3 contains 14 residues. CDR3 in DNA: TGTGCCAGCAGTTCCCCGGGACAGTCCTATGGCTACACCTTC. Its protein is CASSSPGQSYGYTF.

This clone was observed once. The chain has TRBV5-3 and TRBJ2-7; no clear D. TRBV5-3 is treated as an ORF (open reading frame) with a function not yet certain. The CDR3 extends over 17 amino acids. The V and J ends lost 5 bases and 2 bases respectively, with 23 bases between them. CDR3 DNA sequence: TGTGCCAGAAGGGAGAAAGCCGTCGACCTAGAGCCCTACGAGCAGTACTTC. Translating gives CARREKAVDLEPYEQYF.

This chain links TRBV14 with TRBJ2-7; D ambiguous. This CDR3 comprises 12 residues. Germline CDR1 SGHDN, CDR2 FVKESK. Trimming took off 2 bases at V and 5 bases at J, with 7 bases between the two ends. CDR3: CASSQYYDEQYF. CDR3 nucleotide sequence: TGTGCCAGCAGCCAATATTATGACGAGCAGTACTTC.

This clone was seen only a few times. V is TRBV2 and J is TRBJ1-1; 7 nucleotides agree with TRBD1. Per the germline V gene, CDR1 is SNHLY and CDR2 is FYNNEI. This CDR3 is built from 11 residues. Trimming cost V 7 bases and J 8 bases; bases outside gene matches: 4. CDR3 bases: TGTGCCAGCAAAGGGACAGCAGAAGCTTTCTTT. Its translation is CASKGTAEAFF.

The CDR3 region has the DNA TGTGCCAGCAGTAAAGGACAGGGCGGGCAGTACTTC. Translation: CASSKGQGGQYF. The chain employs TRBV11-3 and TRBJ2-7; TRBD1 matches 8 bases. The CDR3 consists of 12 residues. V was pared by 6 bases and J by 9 bases, with 7 bases of the junction left unmatched. Germline V gene lookup returns CDR1 SGHNT and CDR2 YENEEA. Looking up the rest from reference TRBV11-3 and TRBJ2-7 gives the full variable domain: EAGVVQSPRYKIIEKKQPVAFWCNPISGHNTLYWYLQNLGQGPELLIRYENEEAVDDSQLPKDRFSAERLKGVDSTLKIQPAELGDSAVYLCASSKGQGGQYFGPGTRLTVT.

This sequence joins TRBV2 and TRBJ2-1; 11 nucleotides align to TRBD1. CDR3 length: 16 residues. V shed 8 bases and J 8 bases; nucleotides not matched to a gene: 14. Germline loops: CDR1 SNHLY, CDR2 FYNNEI. The DNA for the CDR3 is TGTGCCAGCGACGGGACAGGGGGGACAGGGGTGTATGAGCAGTTCTTC. This codes for CASDGTGGTGVYEQFF.

The chain links TRBV7-8 to TRBJ1-5; 7 positions match TRBD1. Germline V gene lookup returns CDR1 SGHVS and CDR2 FQNEAQ. V was clipped by 4 bases and J by 3 bases; unmatched bases: 15. CDR3 length: 18 amino acids. The CDR3 loop is CASSWKPDRSLINQPQHF. Here the CDR3 DNA reads TGTGCCAGCAGCTGGAAACCGGACAGGAGTCTAATCAATCAGCCCCAGCATTTT.

The V and J genes are TRBV7-9 and TRBJ2-1, with D possibly matching TRBD1 (5 bases). This CDR3 is 13 amino acids long. From germline, CDR1 is SEHNR and CDR2 FQNEAQ (reference sequence). Trimming pared 5 bases from V and 3 bases from J, leaving 8 bases between. The CDR3 bases are TGTGCCAGCAGCCGTGGACACTACAATGAGCAGTTCTTC. Protein: CASSRGHYNEQFF.

V usage is TRBV5-4 and J usage is TRBJ2-1; 9 positions agree with TRBD2. The germline gives CDR1 SGHNT, CDR2 YYREEE (reference sequence). Unmatched junction bases numbered 8, after V lost 0 bases and J lost 7 bases. There are 16 residues in the CDR3. CDR3 region: CASSLGGGGVLNEQFF. CDR3 nucleotide sequence: TGTGCCAGCAGCTTGGGAGGCGGGGGGGTCCTGAATGAGCAGTTCTTC.

This chain uses TRBV2 with TRBJ1-2, with D hard to call. The CDR3 has 13 amino acids. Germline assignment: CDR1 SNHLY and CDR2 FYNNEI. The ends were cut back, 3 bases at V and 6 bases at J, with 11 bases in the middle. The CDR3 spells CASSEESFNGYTF. CDR3 DNA: TGTGCCAGCAGTGAGGAGAGCTTCAATGGCTACACCTTC.

J is TRBJ1-1 and V is TRBV6-4; D possibly corresponds to TRBD1 (6 bases). This CDR3 contains 14 residues. Germline V gene lookup returns CDR1 MRHNA and CDR2 SNTAGT. V was trimmed by 5 bases and J by 3 bases, leaving 13 bases between them. CDR3 loop: CASSLRDTDTEAFF. The CDR3 DNA follows: TGTGCCAGCAGTCTCCGGGACACGGACACTGAAGCTTTCTTT.

This sequence joins TRBV7-2 and TRBJ1-3; 9 nucleotides match TRBD1. Germline trimming cut 4 bases from V and 0 bases from J; bases unmatched to any gene: 1. CDR1 and CDR2 (germline): SGHTA, FQGNSA. CDR3 size: 15 residues. The CDR3 DNA is TGTGCCAGCAGCTACAGGGGGCTCTCTGGAAACACCATATATTTT. Translated, it gives CASSYRGLSGNTIYF.

This clone was seen once. This chain connects TRBV5-6 to TRBJ1-3; D is uncertain. Germline assignment: CDR1 SGHDT and CDR2 YYEEEE. This CDR3 contains 12 residues. V lost 4 bases and J lost 0, with 2 bases in between. CDR3: CASSRSGNTIYF. The CDR3 DNA is TGTGCCAGCAGCCGCTCTGGAAACACCATATATTTT. Together with reference TRBV5-6 and TRBJ1-3, the CDR3 gives the full variable domain: DAGVTQSPTHLIKTRGQQVTLRCSPKSGHDTVSWYQQALGQGPQFIFQYYEEEERQRGNFPDRFSGHQFPNYSSELNVNALLLGDSALYLCASSRSGNTIYFGEGSWLTVV.

In this sample, this clone turned up a few times. This chain connects TRBV5-6 to TRBJ1-2; D call uncertain. This CDR3 is 13 amino acids long. Germline V lookup: CDR1 SGHDT, CDR2 YYEEEE. V lost 1 base to trimming and J lost 8 bases, with 12 bases between them. CDR3 sequence (DNA): TGTGCCAGCAGCTTGCGATCCCTCGGGGGCTACACCTTC. The encoded protein is CASSLRSLGGYTF. Together with reference TRBV5-6 and TRBJ1-2, the CDR3 gives the full variable domain: DAGVTQSPTHLIKTRGQQVTLRCSPKSGHDTVSWYQQALGQGPQFIFQYYEEEERQRGNFPDRFSGHQFPNYSSELNVNALLLGDSALYLCASSLRSLGGYTFGSGTRLTVV.